This T cell receptor beta chain was obtained from a study of blood T cell repertoires in COVID-19. At the level of the study: Acute and convalescent COVID-19 specimens originated in the United States, Italy and Spain. T cells, B-cell-depleted T cells, or PBMCs provided the cDNA or gDNA that served as material.

This table comes from immunoSEQ multiplex PCR, and its TCRdb copy is limited to in-frame clones, with some not included. This sample carries 190,000 or so clones, around 86% of them seen once, and the ten largest clones take around 7%. CDR1 and CDR2 from the germline V gene are SGHTA and FQGNSA. V shed 5 bases and J shed 0 bases, with 16 bases lying between them. The CDR3 sequence is 16 residues long. What was sequenced was peripheral blood. The chain uses TRBV7-2 and TRBJ1-1, with D possibly TRBD1 on 6 matching bases. The TCR was taken from a man aged 35-49 years with acute or convalescent COVID-19. CDR3 nucleotide sequence: TGTGCCAGCAGCGAGAAGACAGGTTCAATGAACACTGAAGCTTTCTTT. Translating gives CASSEKTGSMNTEAFF. Variable domain in full (rest from reference TRBV7-2 and TRBJ1-1): GAGVSQSPSNKVTEKGKDVELRCDPISGHTALYWYRQSLGQGLEFLIYFQGNSAPDKSGLPSDRFSAERTGGSVSTLTIQRTQQEDSAVYLCASSEKTGSMNTEAFFGQGTRLTVV.